Shown below are 15 T cell receptor beta chains from a single sample sequenced in a study of molecular identifiers for immune sequencing clone quantification. TCRdb passed the PCR reads through MiXCR, listing each CDR3 protein once. Among approximately 680,000 distinct CDR3 sequences, 25% were seen once, and the ten largest hold about 0.81%. The sequenced material came from naive CD8+ T cells from blood, with Jurkat cell RNA spiked in. Subset indicated: FACS-sorted CD8+CD4-CCR7+CD45RA+ naive T cells. The source of these receptors is a human donor in good health. Some libraries in this study had Jurkat cell RNA spiked in.

As regards this clonotype: The final CDR3 position lacks the conserved phenylalanine or tryptophan, pointing to a likely read error. The chain combines TRBV2 with TRBJ2-1; 8 nucleotides line up with TRBD1. The V gene end was trimmed by 0 bases and the J gene end by 5 bases; junction bases not matched to a gene: 3. Germline V gives CDR1 SNHLY, CDR2 FYNNEI. This CDR3 has 15 residues. CDR3 sequence: CASSEAGQGNNEQFS. Here the CDR3 DNA reads TGTGCCAGCAGTGAAGCTGGACAGGGTAACAATGAGCAGTTCTCC.

Worth noting for this clonotype: Possible read error: a much larger clone is one base away. This rearrangement joins TRBV6-6 to TRBJ1-2, with D maybe TRBD1 (5 bases). The CDR3 has 14 residues. Germline lookup yields CDR1 MNHNY and CDR2 SVGAGI (reference sequence). V gave up 2 bases and J gave up 6 bases, with 13 bases separating them. In nucleotides, the CDR3 is TGTGCCAGCAGTTACCGCGACAGTCCCCATGGCTACACCTTC. This translates into CASSYRDSPHGYTF.

Note on this clonotype: Sequence at one end of the junction differs from germline and may be a read error. The V call is TRBV6-2 or TRBV6-3, the J call TRBJ1-5; D is undetermined. The length of the CDR3 is 15 residues. Germline V gene data show CDR1 as MNHEY and CDR2 as SVGEGT. CDR3 sequence (DNA): TGTGCCAGCAGTGAGGACGGCGGAGGCAATCAGCCCCAGCAATTT. The encoded protein is CASSEDGGGNQPQQF.

This clonotype was counted at least ten times. The chain combines TRBV20-1 with TRBJ2-7; the D gene is possibly TRBD1 (6 bases). Trimming took 6 bases from V and 4 from J, leaving 16 bases between them. Germline CDR1 and CDR2: DFQATT and SNEGSKA (reference sequence). The CDR3 totals 13 residues. The CDR3 nucleotides read TGCAGTGCCACTAGGGGGATCGGGTACGAGCAGTACTTC. Translated: CSATRGIGYEQYF.

The chain carries TRBV7-9 and TRBJ2-5, with unresolved D. Germline V gives CDR1 SEHNR, CDR2 FQNEAQ (reference sequence). The CDR3 spans 13 residues. Trimming took 5 bases from V and 5 from J, leaving 12 bases between them. The CDR3 DNA reads as TGTGCCAGCAGCCTACCTTCCGCGGAGACCCAGTACTTC. Translating it yields CASSLPSAETQYF.

The J gene is TRBJ1-3, the V gene TRBV4-3; no clear D. V shed 0 bases and J shed 3 bases, with 6 bases lying between them. CDR1 LGHNA and CDR2 YSLEER come from the germline V gene. The CDR3 runs 14 residues. CDR3 in amino acids: CASSQDRFGNTIYF. The CDR3, as DNA: TGCGCCAGCAGCCAAGATCGGTTTGGAAACACCATATATTTT.

Points on this clonotype: A read error may be the cause here, since a much bigger clone is one base away. The chain uses TRBV5-1 and TRBJ1-1; no clear D gene. The CDR3 loop spans 12 amino acids. Germline CDR1 and CDR2: SGHRS and YFSETQ. The CDR3 reads CASSNGNTEASF. The CDR3 nucleotides read TGCGCCAGCAGCAACGGGAACACTGAAGCTTCCTTT.

This clonotype was seen repeatedly, ten times or more. The genes are TRBV7-8 and TRBJ2-3; D might be TRBD1 (6 bases). V gave up 5 bases and J gave up 2 bases, with 20 bases separating them. The CDR3 spans 17 residues. Germline CDR1 SGHVS, CDR2 FQNEAQ. The CDR3 here is CASSLGAGVGVTDTQYF. In DNA, the CDR3 is TGTGCCAGCAGCCTTGGTGCAGGGGTTGGAGTCACAGATACGCAGTATTTT. The complete variable domain, with remaining parts taken from reference TRBV7-8 and TRBJ2-3, reads GAGVSQSPRYKVAKRGQDVALRCDPISGHVSLFWYQQALGQGPEFLTYFQNEAQLDKSGLPSDRFFAERPEGSVSTLKIQRTQQEDSAVYLCASSLGAGVGVTDTQYFGPGTRLTVL.

Concerning this clonotype: A much larger clone differs from this one at a single base, so this may be a read error. The chain links TRBV19 to TRBJ1-6; D uncertain. There are 13 residues in the CDR3. Germline lookup yields CDR1 LNHDA and CDR2 SQIVND (reference sequence). CDR3 bases: TGTGCCAGTAGTATAGTGAGTAATTCACCCCTCTACTTT. Its translation: CASSIVSNSPLYF.

In the case of this clonotype: This may be a read error: a much more frequent sequence differs by one nucleotide. The V gene is TRBV30, the J gene TRBJ2-1; possible D gene TRBD2, 6 bases. V gave up 2 bases and J gave up 10 bases, with 12 bases separating them. The CDR3 totals 12 residues. Germline V gene lookup returns CDR1 GTSNPN and CDR2 SVGIG (reference sequence). The CDR3 sequence: CAWSKGGAEQFF. For the CDR3, the DNA is TGTGCCTGGAGTAAGGGCGGGGCCGAGCAGTTCTTC.

This clonotype was seen ten or more times. The gene calls are TRBV5-4 and TRBJ2-7; 9 nucleotides line up with TRBD1. Germline CDR1 is SGHNT and CDR2 is YYREEE (reference sequence). CDR3 length: 15 residues. V lost 0 bases and J lost 2; bases outside the gene matches: 3. CDR3 loop: CASSLGTGGAYEQYF. In DNA form, the CDR3 reads TGTGCCAGCAGCTTGGGTACAGGGGGCGCCTACGAGCAGTACTTC.

At least ten counts were recorded for this clonotype. The chain uses TRBV11-2 and TRBJ2-7; a weak D match, TRBD1 (6 bases). Trimming shortened V by 5 bases and J by 4 bases, and 12 bases separated the two germline ends. In germline, CDR1 is SGHAT, CDR2 FQNNGV. The CDR3 is 13 residues long. CDR3 sequence reads: CASSPGVGYEQYF. CDR3 sequence (DNA): TGTGCCAGCAGCCCAGGGGTTGGGTACGAGCAGTACTTC.

This clonotype came up a few times. The chain joins TRBV7-9 to TRBJ2-1, with D maybe TRBD1 (5 bases). The CDR3 extends over 12 amino acids. V was clipped by 5 bases and J by 8 bases, with 10 bases between them. CDR1 SEHNR and CDR2 FQNEAQ come from the germline V gene (reference sequence). In nucleotides, the CDR3 is TGTGCCAGCAGCGGGGCTCCCGATGAGCAGTTCTTC. Protein: CASSGAPDEQFF.

In this sample, this clonotype turned up many times. The V and J genes are TRBV28 and TRBJ2-2, with 13 bases that match TRBD2. Unmatched junction bases numbered 10, after V lost 3 bases and J lost 6 bases. CDR1 MDHEN and CDR2 SYDVKM come from the germline V gene. This CDR3 has 18 amino acids. CDR3 sequence (DNA): TGTGCCAGCAGTTTCTCCACCGGACTAGCGGGAGTGGCCGGGGAGCTGTTTTTT. The encoded protein is CASSFSTGLAGVAGELFF.

The gene calls are TRBV29-1 and TRBJ1-1; D possibly corresponds to TRBD1 (6 bases). CDR1 and CDR2 (germline): SQVTM, ANQGSEA. Deletions cut 1 base from V and 4 bases from J, with 19 bases between. This CDR3 contains 16 residues. The CDR3 is CSVEGTGSAFGTEAFF. CDR3 bases: TGCAGCGTTGAAGGAACAGGGTCGGCCTTTGGCACTGAAGCTTTCTTT.